This T cell receptor (beta chain) originates from a study of shared clonotypes between healthy human individuals. The germline gives CDR1 SGHRS, CDR2 YFSETQ. V was trimmed by 4 bases and J by 1 base, leaving 7 bases between them. The CDR3 runs to 13 residues. Data came from immunoSEQ multiplex PCR; TCRdb stores just in-frame clones and leaves some out. The data contain roughly 2 million clones, 90% to 95% of them singletons. Splitting of CD4+ cells produced CD45RA+ naive and CD45RA-negative memory subsets. What was sequenced was naive CD4+ T cells sorted from blood. Regarding subset: CD45RA+ positively selected. The rearrangement links TRBV5-1 to TRBJ2-3; D unclear. The receptor comes from a man aged 18 to 29 in good health. The CDR3 here is CASSPIRTDTQYF. As DNA, the CDR3 is TGCGCCAGCAGCCCCATACGCACAGATACGCAGTATTTT.